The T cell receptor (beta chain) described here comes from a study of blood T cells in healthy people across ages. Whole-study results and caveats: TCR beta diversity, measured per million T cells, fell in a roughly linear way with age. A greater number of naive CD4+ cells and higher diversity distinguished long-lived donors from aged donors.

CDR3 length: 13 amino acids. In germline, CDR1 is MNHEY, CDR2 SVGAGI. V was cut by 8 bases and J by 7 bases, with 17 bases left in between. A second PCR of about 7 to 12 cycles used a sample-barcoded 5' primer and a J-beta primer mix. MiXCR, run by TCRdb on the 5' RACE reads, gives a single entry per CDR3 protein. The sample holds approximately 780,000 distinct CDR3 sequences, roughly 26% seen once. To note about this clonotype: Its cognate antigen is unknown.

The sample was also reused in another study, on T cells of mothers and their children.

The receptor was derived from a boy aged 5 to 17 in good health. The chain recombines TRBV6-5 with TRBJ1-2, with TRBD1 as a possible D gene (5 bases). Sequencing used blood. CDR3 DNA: TGTGCCAGCTCCCGCCTCAGGGTATCTGGCTACACCTTC. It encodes CASSRLRVSGYTF.